The 10 T cell receptor beta chains in this list originate from one sample, sequenced in a study of T cells in Graves' hyperthyroidism and ophthalmopathy. Template material for amplifying TCR beta CDR3 regions consisted of RNA transcripts. Using the HTBI primer set, a first-round RT-PCR was run on the TCR CDR3. TCRdb ran MiXCR on the multiplex PCR reads and lists one entry per CDR3 protein. The sample contains hundreds of thousands of distinct CDR3 sequences, around 16% of which appear only once. Sequencing input: blood. The receptors derive from a woman aged 25 to 39 with Graves' hyperthyroidism.

The chain couples TRBV20-1 to TRBJ1-5, with D hard to call. The V end was cut by 5 bases, the J end by 4 bases, with 12 bases between. The CDR3 has 13 amino acids. Germline-derived CDR1 and CDR2 are DFQATT and SNEGSKA (reference sequence). The CDR3 here is CSAGQEENQPQHF. The CDR3 region has the DNA TGCAGTGCTGGCCAAGAGGAAAATCAGCCCCAGCATTTT.

There are many counts of this clonotype. The V and J genes are TRBV2 and TRBJ2-7, with 9 positions matching TRBD1. There are 15 residues in the CDR3. With 7 bases clipped from V and 0 bases from J, the junction kept 7 bases outside the gene matches. Germline V CDR1 and CDR2: SNHLY, FYNNEI. CDR3 amino acids: CASIIQGQGSYEQYF. CDR3 bases: TGTGCCAGCATTATTCAGGGACAGGGCTCCTACGAGCAGTACTTC.

The genes are TRBV6-4 and TRBJ2-1; TRBD1 agrees at 10 bases. The CDR3 is 16 residues long. From germline, CDR1 is MRHNA and CDR2 SNTAGT. V trimming: 3 bases; J trimming: 8 bases; junction bases outside the gene matches: 10. The CDR3 bases are TGTGCCAGCAGTGAATTGGGACAGGGGTACCCGGATGAGCAGTTCTTC. Translation: CASSELGQGYPDEQFF.

The chain employs TRBV5-1 and TRBJ2-3; TRBD2 aligns across 10 bases. CDR1 SGHRS and CDR2 YFSETQ come from the germline V gene. Trimming at V came to 4 bases and at J to 9 bases, leaving 14 bases not matched to a gene. CDR3 length: 16 residues. For the CDR3, the DNA is TGCGCCAGCAGCCTGGGCGGGCTAGCGGGAGTGTCGACGCAGTATTTT. Protein sequence: CASSLGGLAGVSTQYF.

V gene TRBV9 combines with J gene TRBJ2-3; D possibly uses TRBD1 or TRBD2 (6 bases each). V was cut by 0 bases and J by 0 bases, with 11 bases left in between. This CDR3 spans 16 amino acids. In germline, CDR1 is SGDLS, CDR2 YYNGEE. CDR3: CASSVAGAISTDTQYF. Written as DNA, the CDR3 is TGTGCCAGCAGCGTAGCGGGGGCAATTAGCACAGATACGCAGTATTTT.

This chain joins TRBV28 and TRBJ1-2; D perhaps matches TRBD1 (6 bases). V shed 5 bases and J shed 4 bases, with 23 bases lying between them. CDR3 length: 17 amino acids. Per the germline V gene, CDR1 is MDHEN and CDR2 is SYDVKM. The CDR3 bases are TGTGCCAGCAGTCCACCCTTTGGCCGGGAAGGGGGCTATGGCTACACCTTC. This encodes CASSPPFGREGGYGYTF.

The sample holds a few counts of this clonotype. The chain employs TRBV5-6 and TRBJ1-5; 9 bases align to TRBD1. J was trimmed by 4 bases and V by 5 bases; bases with no gene match: 7. The CDR3 extends over 15 amino acids. CDR1 SGHDT and CDR2 YYEEEE come from the germline V gene. The DNA of the CDR3 is TGTGCCAGCAGTTCGCGGACAGGGGTAAATCAGCCCCAGCATTTT. This gives the protein CASSSRTGVNQPQHF.

This clonotype has ten or more counts. The V gene is TRBV29-1, the J gene TRBJ2-3; 7 positions match TRBD2. Looked up from germline, CDR1 is SQVTM and CDR2 is ANQGSEA. With V trimmed by 4 bases and J by 3 bases, 7 bases remained unmatched. The CDR3 has 14 residues. The CDR3 region is CSVVGGIATDTQYF. DNA of the CDR3: TGCAGCGTTGTCGGGGGGATTGCAACAGATACGCAGTATTTT.

This clonotype was detected once. A read error may be the cause here, since a much bigger clone is one base away. The chain employs TRBV30 and TRBJ2-3; possible D gene TRBD1, 5 bases. Looked up from germline, CDR1 is GTSNPN and CDR2 is SVGIG (reference sequence). This CDR3 contains 15 residues. The V gene lost 8 bases and the J gene lost 0 bases, with 18 bases spanning the gap. In DNA form, the CDR3 reads TGTGCCGTGCACAGGTCCGAATCCAGCACAGATACGCAGTATTTT. Encoded protein: CAVHRSESSTDTQYF.

This clonotype turned up a few times. The CDR3 is CASSLASGTSGAAFYNEQFF. CDR3 DNA: TGCGCCAGCAGCTTGGCCTCGGGGACTAGCGGGGCCGCCTTCTACAATGAGCAGTTCTTC. V usage is TRBV5-1 and J usage is TRBJ2-1; 13 bases fit TRBD2. CDR3 length: 20 amino acids. V was pared by 0 bases and J by 3 bases, with 12 bases of the junction left unmatched. The germline V gene encodes CDR1 SGHRS and CDR2 YFSETQ.